This T cell receptor beta chain was captured in a study of CD8 T cells in Susac syndrome. V lost 2 bases and J lost 6, with 17 bases in between. Germline CDR1 reads SGHAT; CDR2 reads FQNNGV. The CDR3 runs 15 residues. This clonotype was seen once. Reverse transcription of roughly 0.45 to 1 ug RNA was carried out with random hexamers. An immunoSEQ multiplex PCR amplified TCR beta CDR3 over 54 Vbeta and 13 Jbeta. TCRdb fed the immunoSEQ multiplex PCR reads into MiXCR, producing one record per CDR3 protein. The data contain approximately 300,000 distinct CDR3 sequences, 70% to 90% of them singletons. Sequencing of TCR beta was performed on blood CD8+ T cells and on blood CD4+ T cells.

This sequence joins TRBV11-2 and TRBJ2-7; D possibly uses TRBD1 or TRBD2 (5 bases each). Sequenced: CD8+ T cells from PBMCs. The source is a human donor with multiple sclerosis. DNA for the CDR3: TGTGCCAGCAGCTTAATGGGGACGCCTTTGGGCGAGCAGTACTTC. The encoded protein is CASSLMGTPLGEQYF. The full variable domain, its missing parts supplied by reference TRBV11-2 and TRBJ2-7, is EAGVAQSPRYKIIEKRQSVAFWCNPISGHATLYWYQQILGQGPKLLIQFQNNGVVDDSQLPKDRFSAERLKGVDSTLKIQPAKLEDSAVYLCASSLMGTPLGEQYFGPGTRLTVT.